This T cell receptor (beta chain) was captured in a study of OX40 agonist ivuxolimab in advanced cancers. This CDR3 has 12 amino acids. V was pared by 5 bases and J by 10 bases, with 7 bases of the junction left unmatched. Germline V gene sequence: CDR1 MDHEN, CDR2 SYDVKM. The assay was immunoSEQ multiplex PCR, and TCRdb's table has in-frame clones only and misses some. The sample has about 90,000 clones; around 90% are singletons. The gene calls are TRBV28 and TRBJ1-1; 7 nucleotides align to TRBD1. The sequence was obtained from an adult with an advanced solid tumor such as melanoma, head and neck, liver or kidney cancer. This sample comprised CD4+ or CD8+ T cells sorted from blood, obtained in a trial of the OX40 agonist ivuxolimab. CDR3 sequence: CASSPGPGGAFF. The CDR3 DNA reads TGTGCCAGCAGTCCCGGACCAGGGGGAGCTTTCTTT.